A selection of T cell receptor beta chains follows, all from one sample in a study of CD4 T cells in relation to SARS-CoV-2 and coronaviruses. Only in-frame clones appear in the TCRdb table, and some are missing; sequencing was by immunoSEQ multiplex PCR. The sample records 40,000 to 50,000 clones, 84% being singletons. These receptors' targets are unknown. Sequencing was carried out using naive CD4+ T cells from PBMCs, cultured in vitro. These receptors all stem from an adult with COVID-19. CDR3s include the opening cysteine and the closing phenylalanine or tryptophan. The D gene is left open where the match is weak. Size tells how often a clone was seen (once, few, many) or the class of an expanded clone, and some rows leave it out.

v_call	j_call	d_call	clone_size	cdr3_length	cdr3_aa	cdr3_nt
TRBV7-2	TRBJ2-7	NA	NA	12	CASSSRAGEQYF	TGTGCCAGCAGCTCCCGGGCCGGCGAGCAGTACTTC
TRBV7-2	TRBJ1-5	NA	NA	15	CASSFATGLNQPQHF	TGTGCCAGCAGCTTTGCGACAGGCCTTAATCAGCCCCAGCATTTT
TRBV19	TRBJ2-7	TRBD2	NA	15	CATARGGTTLYEQYF	TGTGCCACCGCCAGAGGAGGGACTACCCTCTACGAGCAGTACTTC
TRBV18	TRBJ1-1	NA	once	13	CASSPTPNTEAFF	TGTGCCAGCTCACCAACTCCGAACACTGAAGCTTTCTTT
TRBV6-5	TRBJ1-2	NA	NA	15	CASSAGGNQYYGYTF	TGTGCCAGCAGCGCAGGCGGAAACCAATACTATGGCTACACCTTC
TRBV11-3	TRBJ2-2	NA	NA	16	CASSPRLAENTGELFF	TGTGCCAGCAGCCCCCGGCTAGCCGAGAACACCGGGGAGCTGTTTTTT
TRBV15	TRBJ2-3	NA	NA	15	CATRSSPTSTDTQYF	TGTGCCACCAGGAGTAGCCCAACTAGCACAGATACGCAGTATTTT
TRBV20-1	TRBJ2-1	TRBD2	once	17	CSASLREGLRSYNEQFF	TGCAGTGCTAGTTTGCGGGAGGGCCTTAGGTCCTACAATGAGCAGTTCTTC
TRBV5-1	TRBJ1-1	NA	NA	15	CASSLEGNGYTEAFF	TGCGCCAGCAGCTTGGAGGGCAACGGGTACACTGAAGCTTTCTTT
TRBV2	TRBJ2-5	TRBD2	NA	13	CASRVLGRETQYF	TGTGCCAGCAGGGTTCTCGGGAGGGAGACCCAGTACTTC
TRBV2	TRBJ2-1	NA	NA	13	CASREDGYNEQFF	TGTGCCAGCAGAGAGGACGGGTACAATGAGCAGTTCTTC
TRBV5-1	TRBJ2-3	TRBD2	NA	20	CASKKEAIRVAGGSTDTQYF	TGCGCCAGCAAGAAGGAGGCGATTAGGGTAGCGGGAGGAAGCACAGATACGCAGTATTTT
TRBV5-1	TRBJ2-1	NA	NA	14	CASREDSSYNEQFF	TGCGCCAGCAGGGAGGACTCTTCCTACAATGAGCAGTTCTTC
TRBV4-1	TRBJ2-5	NA	NA	13	CASSQVLRETQYF	TGCGCCAGCAGCCAAGTTTTACGGGAGACCCAGTACTTC
TRBV28	TRBJ2-7	NA	NA	13	CASLRRDSYEQYF	TGTGCCAGCCTCCGGAGGGACTCCTACGAGCAGTACTTC
TRBV6-2/TRBV6-3	TRBJ2-7	TRBD2	NA	15	CASSDPSGGSYEQYF	TGTGCCAGCAGCGACCCTAGCGGCGGCTCCTACGAGCAGTACTTC
TRBV28	TRBJ2-1	TRBD2	once	17	CASGKRGSGRGGNEQFF	TGTGCCAGCGGAAAACGGGGTAGCGGGAGAGGAGGCAATGAGCAGTTCTTC
TRBV6-4	TRBJ2-1	TRBD2	NA	15	CASSDSSGSYNEQFF	TGTGCCAGCAGTGACTCTAGCGGGAGCTACAATGAGCAGTTCTTC
TRBV7-8	TRBJ1-6	TRBD1	NA	14	CASTGTADNSPLHF	TGTGCCAGCACGGGGACAGCAGATAATTCACCCCTCCACTTT
TRBV7-2	TRBJ2-7	NA	NA	12	CASSLAFYEQYF	TGTGCCAGCAGCTTAGCGTTCTACGAGCAGTACTTC
TRBV3-1/TRBV3-2	TRBJ2-5	NA	few	11	CASGSGETQYF	TGTGCCAGTGGAAGCGGAGAGACCCAGTACTTC
TRBV7-3	TRBJ2-2	NA	NA	13	CASTAGSGGELFF	TGTGCCAGCACCGCAGGGTCGGGCGGGGAGCTGTTTTTT
TRBV11-1	TRBJ2-3	NA	NA	14	CACRSGSSTDTQYF	TGTGCCTGCCGGAGCGGATCTAGCACAGATACGCAGTATTTT
TRBV21-1	TRBJ2-1	NA	few	13	CASSKLGSNEQFF	TGTGCCAGCAGCAAATTGGGCAGCAATGAGCAGTTCTTC
TRBV5-5	TRBJ1-4	NA	few	13	CASSFGTAEKLFF	TGTGCCAGCAGCTTCGGGACGGCTGAAAAACTGTTTTTT
TRBV6-2/TRBV6-3	TRBJ1-2	NA	NA	15	CASSYEWTPNYGYTF	TGTGCCAGCAGTTACGAATGGACTCCTAACTATGGCTACACCTTC
TRBV5-1	TRBJ2-3	TRBD2	NA	16	CASSTGLDISTDTQYF	TGCGCCAGCAGCACCGGACTAGACATCAGCACAGATACGCAGTATTTT
TRBV10-3	TRBJ2-3	TRBD2	NA	14	CAIRELAGVYTQYF	TGTGCCATCAGAGAGCTAGCGGGAGTGTATACGCAGTATTTT
TRBV7-9	TRBJ2-1	TRBD2	NA	13	CASTSLGTSLQFF	TGTGCCAGCACTTCTCTCGGGACTAGCCTTCAGTTCTTC
TRBV2	TRBJ2-7	NA	NA	12	CASMAGRVEQYF	TGTGCCAGCATGGCAGGGCGGGTCGAGCAGTACTTC
TRBV3-1/TRBV3-2	TRBJ2-3	TRBD2	NA	16	CASSQEGLAGVYTQYF	TGTGCCAGCAGCCAAGAGGGACTAGCGGGAGTATATACGCAGTATTTT
TRBV7-9	TRBJ1-1	NA	NA	15	CASSYDGGGNTEAFF	TGTGCCAGCAGCTACGACGGCGGGGGAAACACTGAAGCTTTCTTT
TRBV7-9	TRBJ1-5	NA	NA	15	CASSLSGGTNQPQHF	TGTGCCAGCAGCTTAAGTGGTGGGACAAATCAGCCCCAGCATTTT
TRBV19	TRBJ1-3	TRBD1	NA	16	CASSEGDSLGGNTIYF	TGTGCCAGTAGTGAAGGGGACAGCCTCGGTGGAAACACCATATATTTT
TRBV5-5	TRBJ1-2	NA	NA	14	CASSLKRTNYGYTF	TGTGCCAGCAGCTTGAAACGGACTAACTATGGCTACACCTTC
TRBV28	TRBJ1-2	NA	NA	13	CATRQRAAYGYTF	TGTGCCACCCGCCAGAGGGCTGCCTATGGCTACACCTTC
TRBV15	TRBJ2-3	TRBD2	NA	16	CATSRGLARSSDTQYF	TGTGCCACCAGCAGAGGACTAGCCCGATCGTCAGATACGCAGTATTTT
TRBV29-1	TRBJ1-5	NA	few	16	CSVAEQGRGRNQPQHF	TGCAGCGTTGCGGAACAGGGCAGGGGACGCAATCAGCCCCAGCATTTT
TRBV7-3	TRBJ2-2	NA	NA	14	CASSLWGNTGELFF	TGTGCCAGCAGCTTGTGGGGAAACACCGGGGAGCTGTTTTTT
TRBV27	TRBJ2-7	TRBD1	NA	16	CASSLSITGVSNEQYF	TGTGCCAGCAGTTTATCGATCACAGGGGTAAGCAACGAGCAGTACTTC
TRBV7-3	TRBJ1-1	NA	NA	13	CASSLTGTSEAFF	TGTGCCAGCAGCTTAACGGGAACATCTGAAGCTTTCTTT
TRBV7-2	TRBJ2-3	NA	NA	17	CASSLVATFSSTDTQYF	TGTGCCAGCAGCTTAGTAGCAACCTTTTCTAGCACAGATACGCAGTATTTT